The clone carrying this T cell receptor (beta chain) has a handful of counts. The antigen is not known. V was clipped by 6 bases and J by 5 bases, with 17 bases between them. The CDR3 consists of 15 residues. Germline lookup yields CDR1 MNHEY and CDR2 SVGEGT. The record originates from a study of naive and memory T cell subsets. Study conclusions and caveats: Naive repertoires, especially CD8, held a few larger clonotypes, possibly memory cells re-expressing CD45RA.

An equimolar mix of two oligonucleotides served as the beta constant-region primer for TRBC1 and TRBC2. The ligated cDNA underwent four PCR rounds using SP2 and nested alpha and beta constant-region primers. One entry per CDR3 protein, called by TCRdb with MiXCR from the UMI-ligation and nested PCR reads. The data show roughly 99,000 distinct CDR3 sequences, with roughly 12% seen just once and more than 0.11% held by the top ten. The rearrangement links TRBV6-2 or TRBV6-3 to TRBJ1-5; a weak D match, TRBD1 (6 bases). The sample was naive CD4+ T cells from blood. The TCR was taken from a human donor in good health. CDR3 bases: TGTGCCAGCAGCAGAAACAGGGTGGTTGATCAGCCCCAGCATTTT. Amino acids: CASSRNRVVDQPQHF.